This T cell receptor beta chain stems from a study of blood T cell repertoires in COVID-19. This CDR3 comprises 20 residues. Trimming at V came to 3 bases and at J to 6 bases, leaving 17 bases not matched to a gene. Germline V gives CDR1 MGHRA, CDR2 YSYEKL. Clones were sequenced by immunoSEQ multiplex PCR, and TCRdb holds only the in-frame ones, with some missing. The sample has 400,000 to 550,000 clones; roughly 85% are singletons. This rearrangement joins TRBV4-1 to TRBJ2-1; 13 bases agree with TRBD2. This TCR derives from a woman under 30 with acute COVID-19. Sequences were obtained from PBMCs or T cells enriched from blood (not recorded which). CDR3 sequence (DNA): TGCGCCAGCAGCCAGCGCTTATTGGGGGCCACTAGCGGGAGGGGCAATGAGCAGTTCTTC. Its translation: CASSQRLLGATSGRGNEQFF.